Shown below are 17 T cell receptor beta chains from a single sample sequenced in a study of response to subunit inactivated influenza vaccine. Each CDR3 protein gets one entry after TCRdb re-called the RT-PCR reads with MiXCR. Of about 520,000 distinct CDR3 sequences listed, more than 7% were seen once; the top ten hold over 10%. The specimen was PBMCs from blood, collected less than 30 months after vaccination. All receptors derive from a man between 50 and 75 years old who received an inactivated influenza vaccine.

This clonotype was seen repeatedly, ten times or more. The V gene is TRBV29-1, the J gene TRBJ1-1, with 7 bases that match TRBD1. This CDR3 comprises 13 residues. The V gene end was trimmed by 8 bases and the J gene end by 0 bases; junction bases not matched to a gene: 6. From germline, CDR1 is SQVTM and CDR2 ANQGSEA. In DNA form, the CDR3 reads TGCAGCACCAAGACAGGGATGAACACTGAAGCTTTCTTT. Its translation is CSTKTGMNTEAFF.

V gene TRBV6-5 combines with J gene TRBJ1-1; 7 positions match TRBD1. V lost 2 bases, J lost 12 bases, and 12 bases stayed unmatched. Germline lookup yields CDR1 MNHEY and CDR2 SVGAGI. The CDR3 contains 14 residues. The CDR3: CASSYQAGGSKTFF. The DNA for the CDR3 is TGTGCCAGCAGTTACCAGGCAGGGGGTTCGAAAACTTTCTTT.

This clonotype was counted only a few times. CDR3 DNA: TGTGCCAGCAGCTTGGGGGGAGGGCCGGGTTTCGATGAGCAGTTCTTC. Its translation is CASSLGGGPGFDEQFF. The rearrangement joins TRBV7-2 to TRBJ2-1, with 7 bases matching TRBD2. Per germline, CDR1 SGHTA and CDR2 FQGNSA. V dropped 3 bases and J dropped 8; count of bases not matched to a gene: 13. This CDR3 is 16 amino acids long.

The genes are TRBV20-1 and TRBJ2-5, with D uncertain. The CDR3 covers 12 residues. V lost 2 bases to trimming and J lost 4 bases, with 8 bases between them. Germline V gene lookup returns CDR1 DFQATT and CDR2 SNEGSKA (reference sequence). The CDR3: CSARKASETQYF. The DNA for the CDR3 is TGCAGTGCTAGAAAAGCGTCAGAGACCCAGTACTTC.

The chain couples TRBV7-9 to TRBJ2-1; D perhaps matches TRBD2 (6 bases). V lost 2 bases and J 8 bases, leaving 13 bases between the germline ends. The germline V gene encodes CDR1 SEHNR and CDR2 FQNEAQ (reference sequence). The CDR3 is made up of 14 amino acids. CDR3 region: CASSLYGGDDEQFF. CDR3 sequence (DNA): TGTGCCAGCAGCTTATACGGGGGAGATGATGAGCAGTTCTTC.

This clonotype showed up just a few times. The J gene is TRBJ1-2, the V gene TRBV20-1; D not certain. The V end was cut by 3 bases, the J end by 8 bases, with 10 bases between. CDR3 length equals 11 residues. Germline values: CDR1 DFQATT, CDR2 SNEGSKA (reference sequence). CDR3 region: CSARWEIGYTF. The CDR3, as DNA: TGCAGTGCTAGGTGGGAGATCGGCTACACCTTC.

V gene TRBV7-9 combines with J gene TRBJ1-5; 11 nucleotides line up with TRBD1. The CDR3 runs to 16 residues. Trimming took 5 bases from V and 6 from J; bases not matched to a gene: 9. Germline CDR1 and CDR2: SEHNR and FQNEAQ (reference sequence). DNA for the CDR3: TGTGCCAGCAGCCGGGGACAGGGGGTTGGTTTTCAGCCCCAGCATTTT. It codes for CASSRGQGVGFQPQHF.

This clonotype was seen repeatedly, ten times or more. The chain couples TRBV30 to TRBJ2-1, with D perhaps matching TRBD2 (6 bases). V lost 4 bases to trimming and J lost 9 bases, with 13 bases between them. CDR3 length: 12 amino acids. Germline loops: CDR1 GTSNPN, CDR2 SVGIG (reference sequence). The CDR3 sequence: CAWTRLVPEQFF. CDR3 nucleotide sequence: TGTGCCTGGACCAGACTAGTGCCTGAGCAGTTCTTC.

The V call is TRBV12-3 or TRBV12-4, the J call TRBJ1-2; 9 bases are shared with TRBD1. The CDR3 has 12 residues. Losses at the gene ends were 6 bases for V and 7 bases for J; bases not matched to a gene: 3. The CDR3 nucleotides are TGTGCCAGCAGCGGGACAGGGTTTGGCTACACCTTC. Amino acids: CASSGTGFGYTF.

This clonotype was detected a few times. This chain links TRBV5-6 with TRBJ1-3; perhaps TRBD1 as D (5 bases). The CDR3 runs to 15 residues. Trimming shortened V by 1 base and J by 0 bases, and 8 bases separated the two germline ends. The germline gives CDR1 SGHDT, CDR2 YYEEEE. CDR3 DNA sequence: TGTGCCAGCAGCTTGTGGGGGGGCTCTGGAAACACCATATATTTT. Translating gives CASSLWGGSGNTIYF.

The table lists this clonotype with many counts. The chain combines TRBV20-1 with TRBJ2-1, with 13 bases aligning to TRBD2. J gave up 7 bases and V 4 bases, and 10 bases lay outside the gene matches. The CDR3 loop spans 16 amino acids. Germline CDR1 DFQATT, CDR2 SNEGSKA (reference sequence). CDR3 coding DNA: TGCAGTGCTACAAAGGGGACTAGCGGGATGGGTAATGAGCAGTTCTTC. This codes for CSATKGTSGMGNEQFF.

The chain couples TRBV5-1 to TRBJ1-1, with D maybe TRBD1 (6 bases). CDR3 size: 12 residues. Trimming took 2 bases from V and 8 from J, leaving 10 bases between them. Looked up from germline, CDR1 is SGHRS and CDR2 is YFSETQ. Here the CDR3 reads CASSFRGVEAFF. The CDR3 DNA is TGCGCCAGCAGCTTTAGGGGGGTGGAAGCTTTCTTT.

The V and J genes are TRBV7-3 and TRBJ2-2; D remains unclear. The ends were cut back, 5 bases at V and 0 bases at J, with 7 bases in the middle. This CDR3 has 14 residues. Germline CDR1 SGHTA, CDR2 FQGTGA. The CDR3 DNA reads TGTGCCAGCAGCCCATACGCGAACACCGGGGAGCTGTTTTTT. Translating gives CASSPYANTGELFF.

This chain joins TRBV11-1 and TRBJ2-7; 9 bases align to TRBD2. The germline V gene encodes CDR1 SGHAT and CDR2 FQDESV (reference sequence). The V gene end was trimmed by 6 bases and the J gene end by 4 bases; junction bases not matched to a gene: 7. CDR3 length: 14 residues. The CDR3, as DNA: TGTGCCAGCAGGCGAGTAGCGGGAGAATACGAGCAGTACTTC. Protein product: CASRRVAGEYEQYF.

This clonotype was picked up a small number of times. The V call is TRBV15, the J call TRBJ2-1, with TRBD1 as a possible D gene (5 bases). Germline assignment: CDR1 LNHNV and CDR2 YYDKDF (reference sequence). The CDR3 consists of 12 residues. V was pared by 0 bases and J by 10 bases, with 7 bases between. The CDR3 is CATSRDSGEQFF. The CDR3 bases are TGTGCCACCAGCAGAGATTCAGGGGAGCAGTTCTTC.

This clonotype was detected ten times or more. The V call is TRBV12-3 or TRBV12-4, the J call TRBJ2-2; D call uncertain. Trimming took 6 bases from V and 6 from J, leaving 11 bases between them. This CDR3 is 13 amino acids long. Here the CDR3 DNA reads TGTGCCAGCAGCACTCCGCCATCCGGGGAGCTGTTTTTT. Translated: CASSTPPSGELFF.

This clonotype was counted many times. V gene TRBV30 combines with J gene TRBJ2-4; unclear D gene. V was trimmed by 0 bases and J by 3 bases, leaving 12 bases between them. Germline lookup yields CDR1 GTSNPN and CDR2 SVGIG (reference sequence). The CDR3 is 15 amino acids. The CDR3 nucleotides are TGTGCCTGGAGTGTACAGACATCGGACAAAAACATTCAGTACTTC. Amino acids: CAWSVQTSDKNIQYF.